This TCR beta chain was sequenced in a study of blood T cell repertoires in COVID-19. Study summary: Samples of COVID-19 (acute and convalescent) were obtained from the United States, Italy and Spain. PBMCs, B-cell-depleted T cells, or T cells provided the cDNA or gDNA that made up the material.

V lost 1 base and J 13 bases, leaving 8 bases between the germline ends. Germline V gives CDR1 LGHDT, CDR2 YNNKEL (reference sequence). CDR3 length: 11 residues. This clone was seen only once. Authors' methods: Reference gene primers were amplified, and this amplification served to estimate nucleated cell counts. Profiled with immunoSEQ multiplex PCR; TCRdb holds only in-frame clones, not every one. V and J calls plus clone size are reproduced from that table; the DNA served to infer D and trimming. Of more than 90,000 clones listed, around 90% are singletons. The receptor comes from a human donor in a cohort sampled during active COVID-19. Sequencing was performed on peripheral blood. This chain links TRBV3-1 (or the pseudogene TRBV3-2) with TRBJ2-1; D remains ambiguous. CDR3 in amino acids: CASSQVRLQFF. CDR3 DNA: TGTGCCAGCAGCCAAGTGCGCCTTCAGTTCTTC.